A single sample gave rise to the 24 T cell receptor beta chains below, sequenced in a study of OX40 agonist ivuxolimab in advanced cancers. The protocol was immunoSEQ multiplex PCR, while the TCRdb copy is restricted to in-frame clones and leaves out a portion. The table records 100,000 or so clones, about 84% of them present only once. The input for sequencing was CD4+ or CD8+ T cells sorted from blood, taken in a trial of the OX40 agonist ivuxolimab. The receptors shown here come from an adult with an advanced solid tumor such as melanoma, head and neck, liver or kidney cancer.

The chain couples TRBV6-1 to TRBJ2-7; 8 bases agree with TRBD1. In germline, CDR1 is MNHNS, CDR2 SASEGT. This CDR3 comprises 13 residues. The ends lost 8 bases at V and 2 bases at J; junction bases unmatched: 5. The CDR3: CASLQGATYEQYF. CDR3 DNA sequence: TGTGCCAGCCTCCAGGGGGCTACCTACGAGCAGTACTTC.

The chain has TRBV7-2 and TRBJ2-5, with D hard to call. Germline CDR1 is SGHTA and CDR2 is FQGNSA. This CDR3 contains 14 residues. V lost 7 bases and J 9 bases, leaving 21 bases between the germline ends. CDR3 nucleotide sequence: TGTGCCAGCACCATAGTAGGCCCCGTTTTGGCCCAGTACTTC. Residues: CASTIVGPVLAQYF. The full variable domain, its missing parts supplied by reference TRBV7-2 and TRBJ2-5, is GAGVSQSPSNKVTEKGKDVELRCDPISGHTALYWYRQSLGQGLEFLIYFQGNSAPDKSGLPSDRFSAERTGGSVSTLTIQRTQQEDSAVYLCASTIVGPVLAQYFGPGTRLLVL.

The V and J genes are TRBV7-2 and TRBJ1-3; no definite D call. CDR3 length equals 17 residues. In germline, CDR1 is SGHTA, CDR2 FQGNSA. V lost 2 bases to trimming and J lost 4 bases, with 18 bases between them. CDR3 region: CASSLSLSPNTGNTIYF. The CDR3 nucleotides read TGTGCCAGCAGCTTAAGTTTGAGTCCCAACACGGGAAACACCATATATTTT.

This clone was counted only a few times. CDR3 protein: CASSGGRDSNQPQHF. For the CDR3, the DNA is TGTGCCAGCAGTGGGGGACGTGATAGCAATCAGCCCCAGCATTTT. The rearrangement links TRBV25-1 to TRBJ1-5; D possibly corresponds to TRBD1 (5 bases). Trimming removed 4 bases from V and 0 bases from J, with 10 bases in between. The CDR3 is 15 residues long. CDR1 MGHDK and CDR2 SYGVNS come from the germline V gene.

J is TRBJ2-7 and V is TRBV19; 8 nucleotides agree with TRBD1. Germline loops: CDR1 LNHDA, CDR2 SQIVND (reference sequence). The CDR3 has 18 residues. Trimming cost V 3 bases and J 2 bases; bases outside gene matches: 15. The CDR3 DNA reads as TGTGCCAGTAGTATGGCTGTATTCGCCGGGACAGGCACCTACGAGCAGTACTTC. This sequence encodes CASSMAVFAGTGTYEQYF.

The chain is built from TRBV19 and TRBJ1-1; weak D call: TRBD1 (5 bases). Trimming pared 2 bases from V and 4 bases from J, leaving 14 bases between. The CDR3 extends over 15 amino acids. The V gene's germline CDR1 is LNHDA and CDR2 SQIVND (reference sequence). In DNA form, the CDR3 reads TGTGCCAGTAGTATAAGGGAGGGGAGGCTCACTGAAGCTTTCTTT. It encodes CASSIREGRLTEAFF.

The chain carries TRBV19 and TRBJ1-4, with no clear D. The CDR3 length is 14 residues. V was trimmed by 6 bases and J by 5 bases, leaving 13 bases between them. Germline-derived CDR1 and CDR2 are LNHDA and SQIVND (reference sequence). The CDR3 region has the DNA TGTGCCAGTAGAGTCGGCAACCAAAATGAAAAACTGTTTTTT. It specifies CASRVGNQNEKLFF.

The V gene is TRBV5-1, the J gene TRBJ1-2; unclear D gene. This CDR3 is built from 14 residues. V was cut by 0 bases and J by 6 bases, with 12 bases left in between. Germline CDR1 SGHRS, CDR2 YFSETQ. The CDR3 DNA follows: TGCGCCAGCAGCTTGGTGGGTACGGGGAATGGCTACACCTTC. Encoded protein: CASSLVGTGNGYTF.

The rearrangement joins TRBV11-2 to TRBJ2-7; 10 bases are shared with TRBD1. Germline CDR1 reads SGHAT; CDR2 reads FQNNGV. Trimming at V came to 1 base and at J to 1 base, leaving 4 bases not matched to a gene. The length of the CDR3 is 16 residues. As DNA, the CDR3 is TGTGCCAGCAGCTTAGGGCGGGGACAGGGGTCCTACGAGCAGTACTTC. Translation: CASSLGRGQGSYEQYF.

J is TRBJ1-2 and V is TRBV11-2; tentative D call: TRBD1 (5 bases). The CDR3 has 14 amino acids. Germline values: CDR1 SGHAT, CDR2 FQNNGV. V dropped 1 base and J dropped 4 bases, with 10 bases sitting between them. The CDR3 spells CASSLAGVPYGYTF. CDR3 coding DNA: TGTGCCAGCAGCTTAGCGGGGGTCCCCTATGGCTACACCTTC.

The gene calls are TRBV9 and TRBJ1-1; maybe TRBD1 (5 bases). The CDR3 totals 16 residues. Germline CDR1 is SGDLS and CDR2 is YYNGEE. With 0 bases removed from V and 3 bases from J, the gap between germline ends came to 15 bases. This CDR3 is CASSVDPGGGDTEAFF. The DNA of the CDR3 is TGTGCCAGCAGCGTAGATCCGGGAGGAGGGGACACTGAAGCTTTCTTT.

The chain carries TRBV11-2 and TRBJ2-2, with TRBD2 matching over 14 bases. The CDR3 sequence is 16 residues long. Per the germline V gene, CDR1 is SGHAT and CDR2 is FQNNGV. J gave up 6 bases and V 4 bases, and 4 bases lay outside the gene matches. The CDR3 DNA reads as TGTGCCAGCAGCTCCAGGGGACTAGCGGGAGCCGGGGAGCTGTTTTTT. The encoded protein is CASSSRGLAGAGELFF.

Notes on this clone: This sample includes further DNA sequences coding for the same CDR3. The CDR3 DNA is TGTGCCAGTATATCGACAGGGTGGAACACTGAAGCTTTCTTT. Translation: CASISTGWNTEAFF. The J gene is TRBJ1-1, the V gene TRBV19; 7 positions agree with TRBD1. Germline V gives CDR1 LNHDA, CDR2 SQIVND (reference sequence). The CDR3 covers 14 residues. V lost 7 bases and J lost 1; bases outside the gene matches: 6.

This clone was recorded a few times. The J gene is TRBJ1-2, the V gene TRBV11-2; D not resolved. Germline CDR1 and CDR2: SGHAT and FQNNGV. Trimming left V 3 bases short and J 5 bases short, with 13 bases between. The CDR3 is 14 amino acids. The CDR3 here is CASSFGRIGYGYTF. The DNA for the CDR3 is TGTGCCAGCAGCTTCGGACGGATTGGGTATGGCTACACCTTC.

The chain has TRBV7-9 and TRBJ2-6, with TRBD1 matching 8 bases. The CDR3 consists of 17 residues. Germline V lookup: CDR1 SEHNR, CDR2 FQNEAQ (reference sequence). Unmatched junction bases numbered 5, after V lost 4 bases and J lost 0 bases. CDR3 DNA: TGTGCCAGCAGCTCGGGGACAGGCATCTCTGGGGCCAACGTCCTGACTTTC. Translating it yields CASSSGTGISGANVLTF.

J is TRBJ2-1 and V is TRBV29-1; 11 positions match TRBD2. Germline CDR1 is SQVTM and CDR2 is ANQGSEA. CDR3 size: 14 residues. V trimming: 6 bases; J trimming: 3 bases; junction bases outside the gene matches: 4. This CDR3 reads CSVLTSGVYNEQFF. CDR3 bases: TGCAGCGTCCTGACTAGCGGGGTCTACAATGAGCAGTTCTTC.

The chain links TRBV5-1 to TRBJ2-1; 11 bases match TRBD2. There are 15 residues in the CDR3. The trim removed 7 bases at V and 2 bases at J, leaving 5 bases unmatched. Germline V gene sequence: CDR1 SGHRS, CDR2 YFSETQ. CDR3 amino acids: CASYRLAGTYNEQFF. As DNA, the CDR3 is TGCGCCAGCTACCGACTAGCGGGAACCTACAATGAGCAGTTCTTC.

The rearrangement joins TRBV19 to TRBJ1-1; perhaps TRBD1 as D (5 bases). This CDR3 contains 15 residues. From germline, CDR1 is LNHDA and CDR2 SQIVND (reference sequence). V lost 5 bases, J lost 0 bases, and 13 bases lay in between. CDR3 nucleotide sequence: TGTGCCAGTAGTCCCCTGGGGGGGGTGAACACTGAAGCTTTCTTT. It codes for CASSPLGGVNTEAFF.

This chain joins TRBV9 and TRBJ2-1; D may be TRBD1 (6 bases). Germline CDR1 reads SGDLS; CDR2 reads YYNGEE. V was pared by 3 bases and J by 6 bases, with 13 bases between. The CDR3 has 14 residues. The CDR3 DNA reads as TGTGCCAGCAGCGCCGAACAAGGGGGCAATGAGCAGTTCTTC. This translates into CASSAEQGGNEQFF. The entire variable domain, with the rest obtained from reference TRBV9 and TRBJ2-1, is as follows: DSGVTQTPKHLITATGQRVTLRCSPRSGDLSVYWYQQSLDQGLQFLIQYYNGEERAKGNILERFSAQQFPDLHSELNLSSLELGDSALYFCASSAEQGGNEQFFGPGTRLTVL.

V is TRBV11-3 and J is TRBJ2-2, with TRBD2 matching 13 bases. CDR1 and CDR2 (germline): SGHNT, YENEEA. This CDR3 has 16 residues. Germline trimming cut 4 bases from V and 6 bases from J; bases unmatched to any gene: 5. In DNA, the CDR3 is TGTGCCAGCAGCTGGACTAGCGGGAGCTCGGCCGGGGAGCTGTTTTTT. Encoded protein: CASSWTSGSSAGELFF.

This clone was observed once. This chain links TRBV13 with TRBJ2-7; the D gene could be TRBD1 or TRBD2 (5 bases each). Germline CDR1 is PRHDT and CDR2 is FYEKMQ (reference sequence). Trimming took off 7 bases at V and 4 bases at J, with 11 bases between the two ends. This CDR3 is 12 amino acids long. CDR3 sequence: CASNTGGYEQYF. The DNA of the CDR3 is TGTGCCAGCAATACAGGAGGATACGAGCAGTACTTC.

This rearrangement joins TRBV21-1 to TRBJ2-3; TRBD1 reflects the table's D call only, with no check against the DNA. TRBV21-1 is an annotated pseudogene. This CDR3 has 16 residues. This chain's CDR3 is CASSLRQGMGTDTQYF. CDR3 nucleotide sequence: TGTGCCAGCAGCCTCCGACAGGGAATGGGCACGGATACGCAGTATTTT.

The gene calls are TRBV25-1 and TRBJ2-1, with D maybe TRBD1 (5 bases). Germline V gene data show CDR1 as MGHDK and CDR2 as SYGVNS. The CDR3 is 13 residues long. With 3 bases removed from V and 3 bases from J, the gap between germline ends came to 6 bases. In DNA, the CDR3 is TGTGCCAGCAGTGACAGGGTCTACAATGAGCAGTTCTTC. Its protein is CASSDRVYNEQFF.

This clone was seen a handful of times. The chain uses TRBV6-1 and TRBJ2-7, with 7 nucleotides matching TRBD1. This CDR3 spans 14 amino acids. Germline-derived CDR1 and CDR2 are MNHNS and SASEGT. Unmatched junction bases numbered 6, after V lost 2 bases and J lost 5 bases. CDR3 amino acids: CASSESIGGNEQYF. The CDR3 coding sequence is TGTGCCAGCAGTGAAAGTATAGGGGGCAACGAGCAGTACTTC.